This entry concerns a single T cell receptor (beta chain). No antigen is known for it. These data come from a study of T-cell memory formation after mild COVID-19. TCRdb re-called the 5' RACE reads with MiXCR, one entry per CDR3 protein. There are approximately 560,000 distinct CDR3 sequences in the sample; 15% to 20% occur only once, and about 8.6% lies in the top ten. Overall study results and limits: Researchers report contracting CD4+ clones mostly in CM and EM, with CD8+ clones in EMRA.

The CDR3 length is 18 residues. J was trimmed by 6 bases and V by 4 bases; bases with no gene match: 12. CDR1 PRHDT and CDR2 FYEKMQ come from the germline V gene (reference sequence). V usage is TRBV13 and J usage is TRBJ2-6; 10 nucleotides agree with TRBD2. The receptor's source is an adult woman who had mild COVID-19 (a few samples of this study predate the infection). Cell type and time point are not known. Material: PBMCs or a T cell subset sorted from them (not recorded which). The CDR3 sequence: CASSSRLAGAAMANVLTF. The CDR3, as DNA: TGTGCCAGCAGCTCCCGGCTAGCGGGGGCTGCTATGGCCAACGTCCTGACTTTC.